One and the same sample provided the 10 T cell receptor beta chains below, sequenced in a study of cytomegalovirus exposure and HLA in healthy donors. PCR employed 60 Vbeta and 13 Jbeta primers. Sequenced by immunoSEQ multiplex PCR; TCRdb stores in-frame clones only, minus some. The sample includes 150,000 to 200,000 clones, less than 75% of them seen just once. The source material was PBMCs. The source of these receptors is a girl between 5 and 17 years old in good health and CMV-seronegative.

The chain recombines TRBV5-1 with TRBJ2-7; tentatively, D is TRBD2 (6 bases). The V end lost 0 bases, the J end lost 4 bases, and 14 bases lay between the germline ends. The CDR3 totals 15 residues. Per the germline V gene, CDR1 is SGHRS and CDR2 is YFSETQ. The CDR3 nucleotides read TGCGCCAGCAGCTTGGTTCGGGGGAGGATATACGAGCAGTACTTC. Translating it yields CASSLVRGRIYEQYF.

V usage is TRBV19 and J usage is TRBJ2-7; D perhaps matches TRBD1 (6 bases). Germline values: CDR1 LNHDA, CDR2 SQIVND (reference sequence). Deletions cut 3 bases from V and 5 bases from J, with 17 bases between. CDR3 length: 15 amino acids. The CDR3 reads CASSIQGTEYNEQYF. The CDR3 bases are TGTGCCAGTAGTATTCAGGGGACCGAATACAACGAGCAGTACTTC. Based on the CDR3 plus reference TRBV19 and TRBJ2-7, the full variable domain is DGGITQSPKYLFRKEGQNVTLSCEQNLNHDAMYWYRQDPGQGLRLIYYSQIVNDFQKGDIAEGYSVSREKKESFPLTVTSAQKNPTAFYLCASSIQGTEYNEQYFGPGTRLTVT.

CDR3 bases: TGTGCCAGCAGCTTAGGACAGGGGAACGGTTCACCCCTCCACTTT. Its protein product is CASSLGQGNGSPLHF. The gene calls are TRBV11-3 and TRBJ1-6, with 8 bases fitting TRBD1. Germline CDR1 and CDR2: SGHNT and YENEEA. CDR3 length: 15 residues. The V segment lost 1 base and the J segment 9 bases; nucleotides outside the gene matches: 5.

CDR3 DNA sequence: TGTGCCAGCAGCAACCCTGAGCAGGGAGGGTACTATGGCTACACCTTC. It yields the protein CASSNPEQGGYYGYTF. The rearrangement uses TRBV7-3 and TRBJ1-2; D is perhaps TRBD1 (5 bases). V lost 5 bases, J lost 3 bases, and 19 bases lay in between. Germline loops: CDR1 SGHTA, CDR2 FQGTGA. The CDR3 runs to 16 residues. Looking up the rest from reference TRBV7-3 and TRBJ1-2 gives the full variable domain: GAGVSQTPSNKVTEKGKYVELRCDPISGHTALYWYRQSLGQGPEFLIYFQGTGAADDSGLPNDRFFAVRPEGSVSTLKIQRTERGDSAVYLCASSNPEQGGYYGYTFGSGTRLTVV.

This sequence joins TRBV27 and TRBJ2-3; D possibly corresponds to TRBD2 (6 bases). With 3 bases removed from V and 5 bases from J, the gap between germline ends came to 9 bases. This CDR3 is 13 amino acids long. Germline values: CDR1 MNHEY, CDR2 SMNVEV (reference sequence). The CDR3 DNA sequence: TGTGCCAGCAGTTTCATGGGGGGAGATACGCAGTATTTT. This gives the protein CASSFMGGDTQYF.

This chain joins TRBV13 and TRBJ1-2; D is unclear. Trimming removed 5 bases at V and 7 bases at J, with 20 bases between. Germline V gene lookup returns CDR1 PRHDT and CDR2 FYEKMQ (reference sequence). CDR3 length equals 15 residues. CDR3 nucleotides: TGTGCCAGCAGCCCCCCAGCTGACCAGGTCGGTGGCTACACCTTC. It specifies CASSPPADQVGGYTF.

This clone appeared a few times. This chain uses TRBV29-1 with TRBJ2-7, with D perhaps TRBD1 (5 bases). Trimming removed 5 bases at V and 6 bases at J, with 17 bases between. CDR1 SQVTM and CDR2 ANQGSEA come from the germline V gene. The CDR3 is 13 residues long. The CDR3 nucleotides are TGCAGCGTTAGCCACTTAAGTACAGGCGAGCAGTACTTC. Protein: CSVSHLSTGEQYF.

This clone was picked up a small number of times. J is TRBJ1-6 and V is TRBV5-1; D is ambiguous. This CDR3 region has 17 residues. Per germline, CDR1 SGHRS and CDR2 YFSETQ. V was cut by 2 bases and J by 1 base, with 13 bases left in between. The CDR3: CASSFGDSFSYNSPLHF. In DNA, the CDR3 is TGCGCCAGCAGCTTCGGAGATTCCTTTTCCTATAATTCACCCCTCCACTTT.

This chain joins TRBV9 and TRBJ2-1; no reliable D call. The V end was cut by 0 bases, the J end by 4 bases, with 5 bases between. CDR3 length equals 13 residues. The germline V gene encodes CDR1 SGDLS and CDR2 YYNGEE. For the CDR3, the DNA is TGTGCCAGCAGCGTAGATTCTTACAATGAGCAGTTCTTC. Its translation is CASSVDSYNEQFF.

This clone was recorded a few times. This chain connects TRBV25-1 to TRBJ1-5; D gene ambiguous. CDR1 and CDR2 from the germline V gene are MGHDK and SYGVNS. This CDR3 is 12 amino acids long. The V and J ends lost 5 bases and 11 bases respectively, with 13 bases between them. The CDR3 DNA sequence: TGTGCCAGCAGTCCTAGGGCGGGGACCCAGCATTTT. Its protein product is CASSPRAGTQHF.